These 7 T cell receptor beta chains were sequenced from one sample in a study of identical twins. TCRdb called the 5' RACE reads again in MiXCR, with one record for every CDR3 protein. The sample records some 500,000 distinct CDR3 sequences, over 12% being singletons. The sample was also reused in another study, on yellow fever vaccine responses in identical twins.

The sample comprised CD4+ T cells sorted from blood. The origin of the receptors is a woman between 18 and 29 years old in good health.

This clonotype appeared many times. This chain connects TRBV7-9 to TRBJ2-1; 10 nucleotides align to TRBD1. The CDR3 covers 16 residues. Per germline, CDR1 SEHNR and CDR2 FQNEAQ (reference sequence). The junction had 15 bases not matched to a gene; V was cut back by 11 bases and J by 5 bases. The CDR3 DNA is TGTGCCGCTGGGACCCCGGGGACAGGGGACCACAATGAGCAGTTCTTC. Residues: CAAGTPGTGDHNEQFF.

The table lists this clonotype with a few counts. V gene TRBV7-9 combines with J gene TRBJ2-7; D is tentatively TRBD1 or TRBD2 (6 bases each). CDR1 and CDR2 from the germline V gene are SEHNR and FQNEAQ (reference sequence). Between the trimmed V and J ends, which lost 9 bases and 4 bases, there was a span of 16 bases. This CDR3 spans 13 amino acids. The CDR3 region is CASGGQGTYEQYF. CDR3 sequence (DNA): TGTGCCAGTGGGGGACAAGGGACTTACGAGCAGTACTTC.

This clonotype was counted many times. The rearrangement joins TRBV12-3 or TRBV12-4 to TRBJ2-3, with a possible D match to TRBD2 (10 bases). V was clipped by 0 bases and J by 4 bases, with 26 bases between them. CDR3 length: 20 residues. CDR3 DNA sequence: TGTGCCAGCAGTTTAGCGCACAGGGGGCGAGCGGGAGGGCCCCCAGATACGCAGTATTTT. Amino acids: CASSLAHRGRAGGPPDTQYF.

This clonotype was observed a handful of times. This chain links TRBV7-2 with TRBJ2-7; D unclear. Germline V gives CDR1 SGHTA, CDR2 FQGNSA. CDR3 length: 15 residues. Between the trimmed V and J ends, which lost 6 bases and 0 bases, there was a span of 15 bases. CDR3 bases: TGTGCCAGCAGTGCGGTGTTCGGTCCCTCCTACGAGCAGTACTTC. Protein product: CASSAVFGPSYEQYF.

The chain uses TRBV5-5 and TRBJ2-3; D is ambiguous. In germline, CDR1 is SGHKS, CDR2 YYEKEE (reference sequence). V shed 2 bases and J shed 0 bases, with 7 bases lying between them. This CDR3 region has 14 residues. CDR3 protein: CASSFTESTDTQYF. DNA for the CDR3: TGTGCCAGCAGCTTCACAGAAAGCACAGATACGCAGTATTTT.

The chain employs TRBV25-1 and TRBJ2-7, with 7 bases aligning to TRBD1. Looked up from germline, CDR1 is MGHDK and CDR2 is SYGVNS. The CDR3 runs 11 residues. V was clipped by 6 bases and J by 12 bases; unmatched bases: 8. As DNA, the CDR3 is TGTGCCAGCAGATCCGGTCAGGGGGTGTACTTC. Translating gives CASRSGQGVYF.

The chain couples TRBV9 to TRBJ2-7, with D unresolved. V was clipped by 0 bases and J by 0 bases, with 4 bases between them. CDR3 length: 13 residues. Germline values: CDR1 SGDLS, CDR2 YYNGEE. DNA for the CDR3: TGTGCCAGCAGCGTAGGTCCCTCCTACGAGCAGTACTTC. The encoded protein is CASSVGPSYEQYF.